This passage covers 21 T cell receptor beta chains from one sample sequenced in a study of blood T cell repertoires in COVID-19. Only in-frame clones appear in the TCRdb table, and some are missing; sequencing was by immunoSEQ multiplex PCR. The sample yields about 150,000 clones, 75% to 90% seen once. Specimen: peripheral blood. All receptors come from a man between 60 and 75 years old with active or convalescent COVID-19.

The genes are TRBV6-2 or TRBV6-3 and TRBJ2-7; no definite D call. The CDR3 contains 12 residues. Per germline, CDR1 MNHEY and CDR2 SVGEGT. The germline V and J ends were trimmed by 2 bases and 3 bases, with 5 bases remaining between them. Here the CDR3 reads CASSYPNYEQYF. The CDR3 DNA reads TGTGCCAGCAGTTACCCTAACTACGAGCAGTACTTC.

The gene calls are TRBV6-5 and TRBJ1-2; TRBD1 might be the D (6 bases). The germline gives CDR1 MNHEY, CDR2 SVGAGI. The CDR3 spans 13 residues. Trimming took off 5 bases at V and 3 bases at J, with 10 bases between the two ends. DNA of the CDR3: TGTGCCAGCAGTCAGGGGTGGTACTATGGCTACACCTTC. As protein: CASSQGWYYGYTF.

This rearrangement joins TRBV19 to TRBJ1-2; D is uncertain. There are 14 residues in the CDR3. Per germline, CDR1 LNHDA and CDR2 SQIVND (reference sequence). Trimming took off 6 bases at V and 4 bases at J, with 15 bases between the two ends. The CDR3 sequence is CASSRPPPGYGYTF. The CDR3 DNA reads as TGTGCCAGTAGCCGGCCCCCTCCAGGCTATGGCTACACCTTC.

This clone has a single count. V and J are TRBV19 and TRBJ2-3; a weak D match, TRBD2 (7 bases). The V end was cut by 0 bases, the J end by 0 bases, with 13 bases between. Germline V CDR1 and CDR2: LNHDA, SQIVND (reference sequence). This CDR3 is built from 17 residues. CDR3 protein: CASSIDHGGLSTDTQYF. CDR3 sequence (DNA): TGTGCCAGTAGTATAGATCACGGGGGGCTTAGCACAGATACGCAGTATTTT.

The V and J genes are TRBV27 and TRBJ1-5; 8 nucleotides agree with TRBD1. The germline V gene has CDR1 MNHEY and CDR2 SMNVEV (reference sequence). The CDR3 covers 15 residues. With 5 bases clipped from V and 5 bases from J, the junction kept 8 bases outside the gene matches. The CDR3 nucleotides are TGTGCCAGCAGTCTTCCCAAGACAGGGGATCAGCCCCAGCATTTT. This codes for CASSLPKTGDQPQHF.

CDR3 sequence reads: CASSESAGRQGETQYF. CDR3 DNA: TGTGCCAGCAGTGAGTCTGCGGGGCGCCAAGGAGAGACCCAGTACTTC. V is TRBV9 and J is TRBJ2-5; D might be TRBD2 (6 bases). CDR1 SGDLS and CDR2 YYNGEE come from the germline V gene. Between the trimmed V and J ends, which lost 5 bases and 4 bases, there was a span of 21 bases. The length of the CDR3 is 16 residues.

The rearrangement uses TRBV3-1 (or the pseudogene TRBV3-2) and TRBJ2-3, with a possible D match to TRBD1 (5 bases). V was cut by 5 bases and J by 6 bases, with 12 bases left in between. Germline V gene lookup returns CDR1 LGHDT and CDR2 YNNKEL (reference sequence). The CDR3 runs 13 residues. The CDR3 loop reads CASSLGAEDTQYF. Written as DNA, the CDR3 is TGTGCCAGCAGCTTAGGGGCCGAGGATACGCAGTATTTT.

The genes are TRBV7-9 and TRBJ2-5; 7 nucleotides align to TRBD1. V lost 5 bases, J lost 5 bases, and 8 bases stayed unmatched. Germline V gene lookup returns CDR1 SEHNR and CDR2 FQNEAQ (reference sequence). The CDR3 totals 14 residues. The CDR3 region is CASSELGGDETQYF. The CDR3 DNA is TGTGCCAGCAGCGAATTAGGGGGCGACGAGACCCAGTACTTC.

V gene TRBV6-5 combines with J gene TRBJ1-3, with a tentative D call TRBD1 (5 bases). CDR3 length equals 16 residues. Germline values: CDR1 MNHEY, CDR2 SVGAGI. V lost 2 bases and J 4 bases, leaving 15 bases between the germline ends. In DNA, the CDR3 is TGTGCCAGCAGTTACGGGGGAGGGCGAGGCGGAAACACCATATATTTT. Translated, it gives CASSYGGGRGGNTIYF.

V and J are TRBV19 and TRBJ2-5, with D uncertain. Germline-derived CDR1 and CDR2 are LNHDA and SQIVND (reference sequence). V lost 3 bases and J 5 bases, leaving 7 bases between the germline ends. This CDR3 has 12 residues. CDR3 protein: CASSIPRETQYF. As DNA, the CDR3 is TGTGCCAGTAGTATCCCCCGGGAGACCCAGTACTTC.

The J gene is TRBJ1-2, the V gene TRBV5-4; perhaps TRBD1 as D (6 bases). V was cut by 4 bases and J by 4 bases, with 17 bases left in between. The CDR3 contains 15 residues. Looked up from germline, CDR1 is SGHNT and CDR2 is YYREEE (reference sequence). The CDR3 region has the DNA TGTGCCAGCAGCCACAACACAGGGTACGGCTATGGCTACACCTTC. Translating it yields CASSHNTGYGYGYTF.

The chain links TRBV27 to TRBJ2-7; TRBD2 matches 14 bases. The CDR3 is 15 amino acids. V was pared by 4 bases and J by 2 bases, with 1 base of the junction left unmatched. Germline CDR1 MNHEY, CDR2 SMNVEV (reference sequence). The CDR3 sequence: CASSSGLAGAYEQYF. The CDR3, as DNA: TGTGCCAGCAGTTCGGGACTAGCGGGGGCCTACGAGCAGTACTTC.

The CDR3 is CSVLPSEAQYF. CDR3 DNA: TGCAGCGTTCTTCCGTCCGAGGCCCAGTACTTC. V usage is TRBV29-1 and J usage is TRBJ2-5, with D uncertain. CDR1 and CDR2 from the germline V gene are SQVTM and ANQGSEA. The V and J ends lost 5 bases and 9 bases respectively, with 13 bases between them. The CDR3 runs 11 residues.

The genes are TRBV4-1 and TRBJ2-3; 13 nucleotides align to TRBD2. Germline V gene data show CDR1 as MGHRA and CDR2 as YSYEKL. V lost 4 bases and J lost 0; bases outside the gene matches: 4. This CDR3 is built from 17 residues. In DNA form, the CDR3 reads TGCGCCAGCAGCCTCGGGACTAGCGGGGCTAGCACAGATACGCAGTATTTT. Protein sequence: CASSLGTSGASTDTQYF.

The CDR3 DNA is TGTGCCAGCTCATTGGGGGGACAGAGCTACGAGCAGTACTTC. This encodes CASSLGGQSYEQYF. The chain combines TRBV7-8 with TRBJ2-7; a possible D gene is TRBD1 (7 bases). The CDR3 has 14 residues. Per the germline V gene, CDR1 is SGHVS and CDR2 is FQNEAQ. Trimming removed 8 bases from V and 3 bases from J, with 17 bases in between.

CDR3 amino acids: CASSQDLGTTTGELFF. DNA for the CDR3: TGTGCCAGCAGCCAAGATCTTGGGACAACTACCGGGGAGCTGTTTTTT. V and J are TRBV4-2 and TRBJ2-2; D possibly corresponds to TRBD1 (6 bases). The CDR3 has 16 amino acids. The V gene's germline CDR1 is LGHNA and CDR2 YNFKEQ. V gave up 0 bases and J gave up 5 bases, with 13 bases separating them.

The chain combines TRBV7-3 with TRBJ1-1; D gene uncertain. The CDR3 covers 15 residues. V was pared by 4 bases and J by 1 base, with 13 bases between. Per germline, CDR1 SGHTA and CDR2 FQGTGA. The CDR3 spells CASSSEAVPNTEAFF. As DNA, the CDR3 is TGTGCCAGCAGCTCCGAGGCGGTACCGAACACTGAAGCTTTCTTT.

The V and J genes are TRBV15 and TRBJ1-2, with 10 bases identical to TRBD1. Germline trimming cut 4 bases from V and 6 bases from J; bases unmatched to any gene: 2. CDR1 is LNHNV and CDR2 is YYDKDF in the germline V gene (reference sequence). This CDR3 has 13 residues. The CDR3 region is CATSTGTGDGYTF. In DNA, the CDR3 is TGTGCCACCAGCACAGGGACAGGGGATGGCTACACCTTC.

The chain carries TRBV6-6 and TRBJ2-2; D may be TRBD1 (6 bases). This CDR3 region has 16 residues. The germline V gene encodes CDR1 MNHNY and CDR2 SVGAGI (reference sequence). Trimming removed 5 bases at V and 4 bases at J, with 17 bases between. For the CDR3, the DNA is TGTGCCAGCAGTCCAACAGGGTTGCGGGTCACCGGGGAGCTGTTTTTT. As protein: CASSPTGLRVTGELFF.

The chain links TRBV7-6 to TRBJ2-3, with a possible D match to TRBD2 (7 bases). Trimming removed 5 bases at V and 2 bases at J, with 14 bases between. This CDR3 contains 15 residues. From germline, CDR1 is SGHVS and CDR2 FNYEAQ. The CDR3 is CASSANGGPTDTQYF. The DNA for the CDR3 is TGTGCCAGCAGCGCCAACGGGGGGCCCACAGATACGCAGTATTTT.

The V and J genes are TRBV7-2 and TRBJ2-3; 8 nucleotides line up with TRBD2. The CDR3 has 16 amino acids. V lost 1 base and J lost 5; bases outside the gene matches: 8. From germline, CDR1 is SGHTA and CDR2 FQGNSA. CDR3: CASSLGVSREGDTQYF. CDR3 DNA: TGTGCCAGCAGCTTAGGGGTTTCTCGGGAGGGAGATACGCAGTATTTT.